Each of the 17 T cell receptor beta chains below was sequenced from the same sample in a study of metastatic and nonmetastatic thyroid tumors. TCRdb called clones again from the PCR reads with MiXCR. The sample lists about 10,000 clones, around 12% occurring once. None of the patients had undergone any treatment ahead of thyroid surgery. The sample was blood. These receptors originate from a female donor with papillary thyroid cancer or a benign thyroid nodule (not recorded which). Some clones in this sample may be carry-over from other donors' samples.

By its share, this clone is medium-sized. V is TRBV29-1 and J is TRBJ2-7; possibly TRBD1 or TRBD2 for D (5 bases each). Germline lookup yields CDR1 SQVTM and CDR2 ANQGSEA. The CDR3 length is 13 residues. Trimming removed 3 bases from V and 6 bases from J, with 15 bases in between. The CDR3 here is CSVDNGAVGEQYF. CDR3 nucleotide sequence: TGCAGCGTTGATAACGGGGCGGTCGGCGAGCAGTACTTC.

This clone was detected many times. The chain joins TRBV4-1 to TRBJ1-6, with D tentatively TRBD1 (5 bases). There are 19 residues in the CDR3. Deletions cut 1 base from V and 0 bases from J, with 16 bases between. The germline V gene encodes CDR1 MGHRA and CDR2 YSYEKL. Here the CDR3 DNA reads TGCGCCAGCAGCCAAGCAGCATCGCGGGGGAGCTCCTATAATTCACCCCTCCACTTT. Residues: CASSQAASRGSSYNSPLHF.

This sequence joins TRBV5-1 and TRBJ1-2; no clear D. The germline V and J ends were trimmed by 0 bases and 1 base, with 7 bases remaining between them. This CDR3 comprises 14 residues. Germline values: CDR1 SGHRS, CDR2 YFSETQ. The CDR3 region has the DNA TGCGCCAGCAGCTTGGAAGGGTTTAACTATGGCTACACCTTC. The encoded protein is CASSLEGFNYGYTF.

At least ten counts were recorded for this clone. The rearrangement uses TRBV10-3 and TRBJ2-1; 9 positions match TRBD2. Germline lookup yields CDR1 ENHRY and CDR2 SYGVKD. CDR3 length: 15 residues. The trim removed 3 bases at V and 8 bases at J, leaving 8 bases unmatched. CDR3: CAISDAGGQHDEQFF. The CDR3, as DNA: TGTGCCATCAGTGATGCGGGGGGGCAACATGATGAGCAGTTCTTC.

This clone was seen repeatedly, ten times or more. The chain joins TRBV7-9 to TRBJ2-3; the D gene could be TRBD1 or TRBD2 (5 bases each). V gave up 1 base and J gave up 1 base, with 9 bases separating them. This CDR3 is built from 15 residues. The germline gives CDR1 SEHNR, CDR2 FQNEAQ (reference sequence). The CDR3 protein is CASSLGGIGTDTQYF. DNA of the CDR3: TGTGCCAGCAGCTTAGGGGGGATCGGCACAGATACGCAGTATTTT. Filled out from reference TRBV7-9 and TRBJ2-3, the complete variable domain reads DTGVSQNPRHKITKRGQNVTFRCDPISEHNRLYWYRQTLGQGPEFLTYFQNEAQLEKSRLLSDRFSAERPKGSFSTLEIQRTEQGDSAMYLCASSLGGIGTDTQYFGPGTRLTVL.

This clone was seen ten or more times. The chain joins TRBV5-1 to TRBJ1-2; D gene ambiguous. V was clipped by 3 bases and J by 0 bases, with 12 bases between them. The CDR3 has 15 amino acids. Germline V gene data show CDR1 as SGHRS and CDR2 as YFSETQ. The CDR3 spells CASSSRPAPNYGYTF. In nucleotides, the CDR3 is TGCGCCAGCAGCTCAAGGCCAGCCCCTAACTATGGCTACACCTTC.

A single count supports this clone. This CDR3 is also generated by other DNA sequences in the sample. The J gene is TRBJ2-2, the V gene TRBV20-1; 14 bases are shared with TRBD2. Germline-derived CDR1 and CDR2 are DFQATT and SNEGSKA (reference sequence). The CDR3 is made up of 16 amino acids. The V and J ends lost 6 bases and 5 bases, in that order; junction bases with no gene match: 8. CDR3 coding DNA: TGCAGTGCCGCAAATGGACTAGCGGGGGGTACCGGGGAGCTGTTTTTT. It is translated as CSAANGLAGGTGELFF.

This clone showed up many times. V usage is TRBV5-5 and J usage is TRBJ2-3; D ambiguous. Germline V CDR1 and CDR2: SGHKS, YYEKEE (reference sequence). With 5 bases removed from V and 2 bases from J, the gap between germline ends came to 9 bases. The CDR3 extends over 13 amino acids. As DNA, the CDR3 is TGTGCCAGCAGTTTGACTCCCACAGATACGCAGTATTTT. This sequence encodes CASSLTPTDTQYF.

The rearrangement links TRBV30 to TRBJ1-3; D remains ambiguous. The CDR3 length is 12 residues. In germline, CDR1 is GTSNPN, CDR2 SVGIG (reference sequence). The V end was cut by 1 base, the J end by 2 bases, with 3 bases between. CDR3 loop: CAWSAPGNTIYF. In DNA, the CDR3 is TGTGCCTGGAGTGCTCCTGGAAACACCATATATTTT. Looking up the rest from reference TRBV30 and TRBJ1-3 gives the full variable domain: SQTIHQWPATLVQPVGSPLSLECTVEGTSNPNLYWYRQAAGRGLQLLFYSVGIGQISSEVPQNLSASRPQDRQFILSSKKLLLSDSGFYLCAWSAPGNTIYFGEGSWLTVV.

This clone was seen ten or more times. The J gene is TRBJ2-1, the V gene TRBV15; D is uncertain. The CDR3 is 12 residues long. Germline CDR1 LNHNV, CDR2 YYDKDF (reference sequence). V lost 0 bases and J 8 bases, leaving 5 bases between the germline ends. The CDR3 sequence is CATSRDRDEQFF. The CDR3 DNA reads as TGTGCCACCAGCAGAGATAGGGATGAGCAGTTCTTC. The variable domain in full, with the rest retrieved from reference TRBV15 and TRBJ2-1, is DAMVIQNPRYQVTQFGKPVTLSCSQTLNHNVMYWYQQKSSQAPKLLFHYYDKDFNNEADTPDNFQSRRPNTSFCFLDIRSPGLGDTAMYLCATSRDRDEQFFGPGTRLTVL.

In its sample, this clone ranks as medium-sized. The V and J genes are TRBV4-1 and TRBJ1-1; D is unclear. Germline V gives CDR1 MGHRA, CDR2 YSYEKL. The CDR3 spans 13 residues. V shed 1 base and J shed 3 bases, with 6 bases lying between them. The CDR3 spells CASSQVGDTEAFF. The CDR3 bases are TGCGCCAGCAGCCAAGTCGGCGACACTGAAGCTTTCTTT.

This clone counts as medium-sized. This rearrangement joins TRBV4-1 to TRBJ2-7; 8 bases agree with TRBD2. V gave up 0 bases and J gave up 0 bases; unmatched junction bases: 7. Germline V lookup: CDR1 MGHRA, CDR2 YSYEKL. The CDR3 is made up of 17 amino acids. CDR3 nucleotides: TGCGCCAGCAGCCAAGATTCAGGACTAGCACCCTCCTACGAGCAGTACTTC. Its translation is CASSQDSGLAPSYEQYF.

This clone has ten or more counts. Since the CDR3 does not end with the conserved phenylalanine or tryptophan, this likely comes from a read error. The DNA is omitted, as the CDR3 cannot be located on it reliably, and the CDR3 follows TCRdb's listing. The chain has TRBV7-2 and TRBJ2-2; the D segment call TRBD1 is taken from the table without a DNA check. The CDR3 adds up to 10 amino acids, both ends counted. Germline assignment: CDR1 SGHTA and CDR2 FQGNSA. The CDR3 sequence: CASSFNRDRD.

The V and J genes are TRBV2 and TRBJ2-3; D call uncertain. V was cut by 6 bases and J by 1 base, with 17 bases left in between. This CDR3 has 16 amino acids. The V gene's germline CDR1 is SNHLY and CDR2 FYNNEI. For the CDR3, the DNA is TGTGCCAGCAGATCACGTGGTATTGGGGGCACAGATACGCAGTATTTT. This sequence encodes CASRSRGIGGTDTQYF.

This clone has a count of ten or more. The chain links TRBV20-1 to TRBJ1-5, with unresolved D. CDR1 and CDR2 from the germline V gene are DFQATT and SNEGSKA (reference sequence). The CDR3 loop spans 13 amino acids. Trimming took 2 bases from V and 3 from J, leaving 8 bases between them. This CDR3 reads CSARLSPNQPQHF. The CDR3 DNA sequence: TGCAGTGCTAGACTCTCACCCAATCAGCCCCAGCATTTT.

This clone has ten or more counts. The V call is TRBV14, the J call TRBJ2-7, with 8 bases that match TRBD2. CDR1 SGHDN and CDR2 FVKESK come from the germline V gene. The junction had 9 bases not matched to a gene; V was cut back by 4 bases and J by 4 bases. The CDR3 has 15 residues. The CDR3 protein is CASSLSSGPQYEQYF. The CDR3 DNA is TGTGCCAGCAGCCTTTCTAGCGGGCCCCAGTACGAGCAGTACTTC. The whole variable domain, remainder taken from reference TRBV14 and TRBJ2-7, is EAGVTQFPSHSVIEKGQTVTLRCDPISGHDNLYWYRRVMGKEIKFLLHFVKESKQDESGMPNNRFLAERTGGTYSTLKVQPAELEDSGVYFCASSLSSGPQYEQYFGPGTRLTVT.

This clone was counted only a few times. V is TRBV5-1 and J is TRBJ2-1; the D gene is possibly TRBD2 (5 bases). V shed 0 bases and J shed 6 bases, with 16 bases lying between them. This CDR3 spans 16 amino acids. Looked up from germline, CDR1 is SGHRS and CDR2 is YFSETQ. Written as DNA, the CDR3 is TGCGCCAGCAGCTTGGAGGATACCAGAGAGGGCAATGAGCAGTTCTTC. It specifies CASSLEDTREGNEQFF.